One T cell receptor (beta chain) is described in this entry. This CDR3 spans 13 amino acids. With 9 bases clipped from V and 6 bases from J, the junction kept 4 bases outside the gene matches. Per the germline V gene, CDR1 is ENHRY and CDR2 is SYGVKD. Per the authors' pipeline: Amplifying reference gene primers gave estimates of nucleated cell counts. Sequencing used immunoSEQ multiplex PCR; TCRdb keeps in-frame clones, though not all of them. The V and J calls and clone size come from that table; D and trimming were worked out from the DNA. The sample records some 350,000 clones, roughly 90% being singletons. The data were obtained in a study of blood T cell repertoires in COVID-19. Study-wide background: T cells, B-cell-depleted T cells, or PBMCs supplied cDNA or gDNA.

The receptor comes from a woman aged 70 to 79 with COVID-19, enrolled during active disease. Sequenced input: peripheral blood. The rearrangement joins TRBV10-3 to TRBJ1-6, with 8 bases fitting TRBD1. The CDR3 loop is CAMTGDLNSPLHF. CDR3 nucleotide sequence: TGTGCCATGACAGGGGACCTTAATTCACCCCTCCACTTT.